Here is one T cell receptor beta chain with its context. The data belong to a study of T cell changes during pregnancy in multiple sclerosis. The CDR3 consists of 14 residues. The V gene end was trimmed by 0 bases and the J gene end by 3 bases; junction bases not matched to a gene: 2. The germline CDR1 and CDR2 sequences are SGDLS and YYNGEE. TCRdb's table, derived via immunoSEQ multiplex PCR, lists solely in-frame clones and lacks some. This table holds around 100,000 clones, 92% found once. The receptor was derived from a female donor with multiple sclerosis, enrolled in a pregnancy study. The chain combines TRBV9 with TRBJ2-5; 7 bases are shared with TRBD2. The specimen was peripheral blood, collected after pregnancy. The CDR3 here is CASSVGAGEETQYF. Here the CDR3 DNA reads TGTGCCAGCAGCGTAGGCGCGGGGGAAGAGACCCAGTACTTC.